This T cell receptor beta chain emerged from a study of T cells expressing NK-cell markers (TCRdb year 2020). About the investigation overall: TCR beta-chain repertoires were profiled in sorted CD3+CD56+NKG2C+, CD3+CD56+NKG2C- and CD3+CD56-NKG2C+ T-cell subsets from eight donors. Among the eight sequenced donors, seven were HCMV-seropositive and one was HCMV-seronegative. All eight donors whose samples were sequenced were randomly selected healthy volunteers, three of them men and five women. Sequencing of the libraries produced 2 x 150 bp reads on Illumina HiSeq 2000/2500, MiSeq or NextSeq. Study-wide conclusions, independent of this receptor: Those dominant clonotypes were again the most abundant among CD3+CD56-NKG2C+ cells in several donors, at roughly 25-60.1%. In over 5 donors, the dominant CD3+CD56+NKG2C+ clonotypes were among the top 10 CD8+ clonotypes and accounted for about 1.0-7.0% of CD8+ T cells. Whether the expanded NKG2C-expressing T cell clones were specific for HCMV antigens remained unclear.

Sequencing took place on an Illumina HiSeq 2000. TCR beta cDNA libraries were prepared using 5'RACE template switching, which introduced a universal primer site and unique molecular identifiers. Priming for cDNA synthesis came from the TCR beta constant segment, and two successive PCR amplification steps followed. Under the source paper's analysis protocol: MIGEC handled demultiplexing of the reads and grouping by UMI, while MiTCR was used to assemble and quantify clonotypes. To exclude erroneous sequences, any TCR cDNA sequence not supported by at least two reads was discarded. Downstream repertoire analysis used the tcR package, and clonotypes were matched across fractions by CDR3 nucleotide sequence plus V segment. VDJmatch was used to annotate antigen specificity against VDJdb, with one amino acid substitution in CDR3 permitted. TCRdb reprocessed the public reads and reports one entry per CDR3 protein sequence, without DNA. The V and J calls follow TCRdb's processing rather than the paper's. This specimen's table enumerates some 280,000 distinct CDR3 sequences. Roughly 0.4% of the sample is in the top ten clones.

To determine HCMV serostatus, a commercial ELISA kit was used to detect HCMV-specific IgG in serum. Peripheral blood mononuclear cells were isolated from blood by Ficoll density gradient centrifugation. On this clonotype: This clone's antigen is unknown.

This clonotype was obtained from a man between 18 and 35 years old in good health. Donor details come from another sample of the same person, matched by shared clones. Sequencing was carried out using blood T cells: a sorted CD56 or NKG2C T cell subset, CD4+ or CD8+ T cells, or bulk PBMC T cells (not recorded which).

The CDR3 sequence is CASSWGRYNEQFF. The chain uses TRBV27 and TRBJ2-1; TCRdb picks TRBD1, but there is no DNA to check that call. Including the terminal cysteine and phenylalanine, the CDR3 comprises 13 residues. No DNA sequence is on record. The germline V gene (reference sequence) sets CDR1 to MNHEY and CDR2 to SMNVEV.